This T cell receptor (beta chain) was profiled in a study of blood T cell repertoires in COVID-19. As for the study in general: Sites in the United States, Italy and Spain provided acute and convalescent COVID-19 samples.

V was clipped by 0 bases and J by 5 bases; unmatched bases: 6. The CDR3 totals 16 residues. Germline CDR1 reads LGHDT; CDR2 reads YNNKEL (reference sequence). The Seattle site enrolled patients during active infection and followed them longitudinally. Original analysis: For nucleated cells, counts were estimated from reference gene primer amplification. Clones were sequenced by immunoSEQ multiplex PCR, and TCRdb holds only the in-frame ones, with some missing. The V and J calls and clone size are taken from that table; D and trimming were inferred from the DNA. The sample includes around 120,000 clones, around 87% of them seen just once.

The specimen sequenced was peripheral blood. The V gene is TRBV3-1 (or the pseudogene TRBV3-2), the J gene TRBJ2-1; 8 bases map to TRBD2. This clonotype originated in a woman aged 55-75 years with COVID-19, enrolled during active disease. The CDR3 DNA reads as TGTGCCAGCAGCCAAGAAGGCGGGGGGCCAAACAATGAGCAGTTCTTC. Translated: CASSQEGGGPNNEQFF.